This entry is about one T cell receptor (beta chain). The antigen is not known. Through template switching, a universal primer site was introduced, and the cDNA contained unique molecular identifiers. MiXCR, applied by TCRdb to the 5' RACE reads, yields one record per CDR3 protein. The sample records approximately 300,000 distinct CDR3 sequences, roughly 9.8% being singletons. The CDR3 totals 19 residues. The V segment lost 5 bases and the J segment 5 bases; nucleotides outside the gene matches: 18. CDR1 and CDR2 from the germline V gene are SGHVS and FNYEAQ. The source of the sample is a study of identical twins. Study-wide points: Reduced insertions were recorded for abundant cord blood beta clonotypes, with no such pattern in memory repertoires. Zero-insertion analyses were open to partial confounding by invariant MAIT and iNKT cells.

Healthy Caucasians made up all donors. The same specimen was also included in a second study, on yellow fever vaccine responses in identical twins.

The material sequenced was CD8+ T cells sorted from blood. V and J are TRBV7-6 and TRBJ2-2, with 9 bases aligning to TRBD1. The TCR comes from a woman between 18 and 29 years old in good health. The CDR3 region has the DNA TGTGCCAGCAGCCTAAAGATCCTAACGGGACAGGGAATTACCGGGGAGCTGTTTTTT. This sequence encodes CASSLKILTGQGITGELFF.